The 31 T cell receptor beta chains reported below all come from one sample, sequenced in a study of blood T cell repertoires in COVID-19. The repertoire was sequenced with immunoSEQ multiplex PCR; TCRdb's copy has only in-frame clones and lacks some. The table has approximately 130,000 clones, about four fifths seen once. Sequences were obtained from peripheral blood. Receptor source: a man in his forties with active or convalescent COVID-19.

The chain is built from TRBV6-6 and TRBJ2-1; 7 nucleotides agree with TRBD1. Germline V lookup: CDR1 MNHNY, CDR2 SVGAGI (reference sequence). Trimming removed 5 bases from V and 7 bases from J; junction bases left unmatched: 8. The CDR3 has 14 residues. DNA for the CDR3: TGTGCCAGCAGTACCCGACAGGGTACGAATGAGCAGTTCTTC. It is translated as CASSTRQGTNEQFF.

The CDR3 DNA is TGTGCCAGCAGTGAACCGGCAGGGGGAACCGGGGAGCTGTTTTTT. Protein: CASSEPAGGTGELFF. The chain employs TRBV2 and TRBJ2-2; 7 bases agree with TRBD1. There are 15 residues in the CDR3. The germline V gene has CDR1 SNHLY and CDR2 FYNNEI. Trimming at V came to 2 bases and at J to 5 bases, leaving 5 bases not matched to a gene.

The chain uses TRBV7-3 and TRBJ2-1; the D is unclear. Trimming stripped 5 bases from V and 5 bases from J, with 10 bases between. This CDR3 is built from 13 residues. Germline assignment: CDR1 SGHTA and CDR2 FQGTGA. This chain's CDR3 is CASSPLPDNEQFF. The CDR3, as DNA: TGTGCCAGCAGCCCATTACCGGACAATGAGCAGTTCTTC.

This chain connects TRBV10-3 to TRBJ2-7, with 10 bases aligning to TRBD1. There are 15 residues in the CDR3. The V gene end was trimmed by 0 bases and the J gene end by 5 bases; junction bases not matched to a gene: 4. CDR1 and CDR2 from the germline V gene are ENHRY and SYGVKD. The CDR3 DNA reads TGTGCCATCAGTGAGTCGAGGGACAGGGGCCACGAGCAGTACTTC. Protein product: CAISESRDRGHEQYF.

The V gene is TRBV7-2, the J gene TRBJ1-4, with 7 bases aligning to TRBD1. The CDR3 loop spans 18 amino acids. The junction had 13 bases not matched to a gene; V was cut back by 5 bases and J by 1 base. Germline CDR1 reads SGHTA; CDR2 reads FQGNSA. Written as DNA, the CDR3 is TGTGCCAGCAGCCAATCGACAGGGCTTATGCGAACTAATGAAAAACTGTTTTTT. Protein: CASSQSTGLMRTNEKLFF. The whole variable domain, filled in from reference TRBV7-2 and TRBJ1-4, reads GAGVSQSPSNKVTEKGKDVELRCDPISGHTALYWYRQSLGQGLEFLIYFQGNSAPDKSGLPSDRFSAERTGGSVSTLTIQRTQQEDSAVYLCASSQSTGLMRTNEKLFFGSGTQLSVL.

The rearrangement joins TRBV5-6 to TRBJ1-1; TRBD1 matches 7 bases. Germline CDR1 is SGHDT and CDR2 is YYEEEE. This CDR3 region has 14 residues. The trim removed 4 bases at V and 5 bases at J, leaving 8 bases unmatched. As DNA, the CDR3 is TGTGCCAGCAGCCACAGGGGAAGGAGTACTGAAGCTTTCTTT. Residues: CASSHRGRSTEAFF.

The chain joins TRBV7-9 to TRBJ1-1; tentative D call: TRBD1 (6 bases). Trimming cost V 5 bases and J 1 base, with 14 bases left between them. This CDR3 is built from 15 residues. Germline values: CDR1 SEHNR, CDR2 FQNEAQ (reference sequence). The CDR3 loop reads CASSLPGTQNTEAFF. As DNA, the CDR3 is TGTGCCAGCAGCCTCCCCGGGACACAGAACACTGAAGCTTTCTTT. Looking up the rest from reference TRBV7-9 and TRBJ1-1 gives the full variable domain: DTGVSQNPRHKITKRGQNVTFRCDPISEHNRLYWYRQTLGQGPEFLTYFQNEAQLEKSRLLSDRFSAERPKGSFSTLEIQRTEQGDSAMYLCASSLPGTQNTEAFFGQGTRLTVV.

This rearrangement joins TRBV7-2 to TRBJ2-1; D is possibly TRBD2 (6 bases). The CDR3 consists of 14 residues. The V gene's germline CDR1 is SGHTA and CDR2 FQGNSA. V was trimmed by 4 bases and J by 5 bases, leaving 12 bases between them. The DNA for the CDR3 is TGTGCCAGCAGCTCCCGGCGGGGAGACAATGAGCAGTTCTTC. Residues: CASSSRRGDNEQFF.

The chain links TRBV6-5 to TRBJ1-6; the D is unclear. CDR1 is MNHEY and CDR2 is SVGAGI in the germline V gene. The CDR3 has 15 residues. Trimming shortened V by 6 bases and J by 0 bases, and 9 bases separated the two germline ends. CDR3 sequence (DNA): TGTGCCAGCAGGCGGGATTTCTCCTATAATTCACCCCTCCACTTT. Its protein is CASRRDFSYNSPLHF.

In nucleotides, the CDR3 is TGTGCCTGGAGTTTCGTCGGGGGTGGCTACACCTTC. Translation: CAWSFVGGGYTF. The chain combines TRBV30 with TRBJ1-2, with a weak D call TRBD1 (5 bases). The CDR3 loop spans 12 amino acids. V was pared by 2 bases and J by 7 bases, with 11 bases between. Germline assignment: CDR1 GTSNPN and CDR2 SVGIG (reference sequence).

In its sample, this clone was seen once. This chain uses TRBV6-1 with TRBJ2-5; D possibly corresponds to TRBD2 (6 bases). Trimming removed 3 bases from V and 4 bases from J, with 15 bases in between. Germline lookup yields CDR1 MNHNS and CDR2 SASEGT. There are 15 residues in the CDR3. The CDR3 bases are TGTGCCAGCAGTGAGGGACTCGTATACATAGAGACCCAGTACTTC. Its translation: CASSEGLVYIETQYF.

The table lists this clone with many counts. This rearrangement joins TRBV6-2 or TRBV6-3 to TRBJ1-2; TRBD1 matches 8 bases. J was trimmed by 0 bases and V by 2 bases; bases with no gene match: 5. Germline V gene sequence: CDR1 MNHEY, CDR2 SVGEGT. The length of the CDR3 is 16 residues. The CDR3 DNA sequence: TGTGCCAGCAGTTACGCGGGGACAGGAGCTAACTATGGCTACACCTTC. This sequence encodes CASSYAGTGANYGYTF.

This clone appeared once. This sequence joins TRBV28 and TRBJ1-2, with TRBD1 matching over 7 bases. V trimming: 8 bases; J trimming: 2 bases; junction bases outside the gene matches: 5. This CDR3 has 13 amino acids. In germline, CDR1 is MDHEN, CDR2 SYDVKM. CDR3 nucleotide sequence: TGTGCCAGCCGAGACAGGGTGAACTATGGCTACACCTTC. Translation gives CASRDRVNYGYTF.

The CDR3 here is CASSYGQGAVTEAFF. CDR3 in DNA: TGTGCCAGCTCGTACGGACAGGGGGCGGTCACTGAAGCTTTCTTT. This chain connects TRBV18 to TRBJ1-1; 11 nucleotides line up with TRBD1. J gave up 4 bases and V 6 bases, and 7 bases lay outside the gene matches. The CDR3 sequence is 15 residues long. Germline values: CDR1 KGHSH, CDR2 LQKENI.

V gene TRBV19 combines with J gene TRBJ2-3, with TRBD2 matching 9 bases. This CDR3 is built from 14 residues. Germline V gene data show CDR1 as LNHDA and CDR2 as SQIVND (reference sequence). The ends lost 5 bases at V and 7 bases at J; junction bases unmatched: 7. This chain's CDR3 is CASSPAGGPYTQYF. DNA for the CDR3: TGTGCCAGTAGTCCTGCGGGGGGGCCATATACGCAGTATTTT. Full variable domain (missing parts from reference TRBV19 and TRBJ2-3): DGGITQSPKYLFRKEGQNVTLSCEQNLNHDAMYWYRQDPGQGLRLIYYSQIVNDFQKGDIAEGYSVSREKKESFPLTVTSAQKNPTAFYLCASSPAGGPYTQYFGPGTRLTVL.

This clone was seen more than once but under ten times. The chain joins TRBV6-2 or TRBV6-3 to TRBJ2-7; TRBD1 agrees at 9 bases. V was pared by 5 bases and J by 4 bases, with 18 bases of the junction left unmatched. The CDR3 totals 18 residues. Germline CDR1 MNHEY, CDR2 SVGEGT. The CDR3 nucleotides are TGTGCCAGCAGTCGCCTAATTATTACCGGGACAGGGCGATACGAGCAGTACTTC. This translates into CASSRLIITGTGRYEQYF.

V and J are TRBV6-5 and TRBJ1-2, with 7 bases aligning to TRBD1. This CDR3 region has 15 residues. After removal of 0 bases from V and 4 bases from J, the junction contained 5 bases not matched to a gene. The germline V gene encodes CDR1 MNHEY and CDR2 SVGAGI. The CDR3 coding sequence is TGTGCCAGCAGTTACTCCGGGACAGAAGTCTATGGCTACACCTTC. This sequence encodes CASSYSGTEVYGYTF.

This clone was recorded once. This chain connects TRBV27 to TRBJ2-7; TRBD2 might be the D (6 bases). CDR3 length: 14 residues. The germline gives CDR1 MNHEY, CDR2 SMNVEV (reference sequence). V was cut by 5 bases and J by 0 bases, with 11 bases left in between. CDR3 loop: CASSRIADSYEQYF. DNA for the CDR3: TGTGCCAGCAGTAGGATAGCGGACTCCTACGAGCAGTACTTC.

This clone has only one observation. In nucleotides, the CDR3 is TGTGCCAGCAGCCAAAGGGGTCCCCCTGAAGCTTTCTTT. This encodes CASSQRGPPEAFF. The gene calls are TRBV3-1 (or the pseudogene TRBV3-2) and TRBJ1-1, with D tentatively TRBD1 (5 bases). CDR1 LGHDT and CDR2 YNNKEL come from the germline V gene (reference sequence). The CDR3 is 13 residues long. The germline V and J ends were trimmed by 2 bases and 6 bases, with 10 bases remaining between them.

V is TRBV7-2 and J is TRBJ2-3; D is possibly TRBD2 (7 bases). This CDR3 is built from 16 residues. The germline gives CDR1 SGHTA, CDR2 FQGNSA. V was trimmed by 4 bases and J by 3 bases, leaving 17 bases between them. The CDR3 reads CASSSGRGGQTDTQYF. CDR3 sequence (DNA): TGTGCCAGCAGCTCTGGGCGCGGGGGCCAAACAGATACGCAGTATTTT.

The genes are TRBV19 and TRBJ1-2; tentatively, D is TRBD1 (6 bases). V lost 3 bases to trimming and J lost 6 bases, with 14 bases between them. The germline V gene encodes CDR1 LNHDA and CDR2 SQIVND (reference sequence). CDR3 length equals 14 residues. The CDR3 is CASSIFPRTDGYTF. The CDR3 DNA reads as TGTGCCAGTAGTATTTTCCCCCGGACAGATGGCTACACCTTC.

This chain links TRBV5-1 with TRBJ2-5; the match to TRBD1 covers 7 bases. The germline V gene encodes CDR1 SGHRS and CDR2 YFSETQ. The J segment lost 0 bases and the V segment lost 2 bases, leaving 4 bases of the junction unmatched. The CDR3 consists of 15 residues. The CDR3: CASSLGRGYQETQYF. Written as DNA, the CDR3 is TGCGCCAGCAGCTTAGGCAGGGGGTACCAAGAGACCCAGTACTTC. The whole variable domain, remainder taken from reference TRBV5-1 and TRBJ2-5, is KAGVTQTPRYLIKTRGQQVTLSCSPISGHRSVSWYQQTPGQGLQFLFEYFSETQRNKGNFPGRFSGRQFSNSRSEMNVSTLELGDSALYLCASSLGRGYQETQYFGPGTRLLVL.

This chain joins TRBV14 and TRBJ2-5; the match to TRBD2 covers 9 bases. The CDR3 totals 18 residues. Per the germline V gene, CDR1 is SGHDN and CDR2 is FVKESK. J gave up 5 bases and V 3 bases, and 16 bases lay outside the gene matches. The chain's CDR3 is CASSHPTLRGGAGETQYF. The DNA of the CDR3 is TGTGCCAGCAGCCATCCTACGCTTCGCGGGGGGGCCGGGGAGACCCAGTACTTC.

V and J are TRBV2 and TRBJ2-1, with 7 bases fitting TRBD2. V was clipped by 5 bases and J by 9 bases; unmatched bases: 10. CDR1 and CDR2 from the germline V gene are SNHLY and FYNNEI. The CDR3 runs to 14 residues. CDR3 DNA: TGTGCCAGCAGTTTGGGGGGGGAAGCAGGTGAGCAGTTCTTC. It translates to CASSLGGEAGEQFF.

The rearrangement uses TRBV28 and TRBJ2-7; D perhaps matches TRBD1 (5 bases). The CDR3 is 16 residues long. Germline V lookup: CDR1 MDHEN, CDR2 SYDVKM. Trimming pared 3 bases from V and 0 bases from J, leaving 15 bases between. This CDR3 reads CASSFDKGRSSYEQYF. The CDR3 bases are TGTGCCAGCAGTTTTGATAAGGGGCGAAGCTCCTACGAGCAGTACTTC.

Points on this clone: Other nucleotide sequences from this sample produce the same CDR3. The chain's CDR3 is CASRGQGGQPQHF. The CDR3 DNA sequence: TGTGCCAGCAGGGGACAGGGAGGTCAGCCCCAGCATTTT. V usage is TRBV6-5 and J usage is TRBJ1-5, with 9 bases identical to TRBD1. Germline CDR1 is MNHEY and CDR2 is SVGAGI. V was pared by 6 bases and J by 6 bases, with 3 bases of the junction left unmatched. CDR3 size: 13 residues.

The V gene is TRBV3-1 (or the pseudogene TRBV3-2), the J gene TRBJ1-2, with no clear D. The CDR3 loop spans 14 amino acids. Between the trimmed V and J ends, which lost 3 bases and 8 bases, there was a span of 16 bases. CDR1 and CDR2 from the germline V gene are LGHDT and YNNKEL (reference sequence). CDR3 nucleotide sequence: TGTGCCAGCAGCCAGTCAGGTGACCTCATAGGCTACACCTTC. It encodes CASSQSGDLIGYTF.

The rearrangement links TRBV5-1 to TRBJ2-3; TRBD2 might be the D (5 bases). The CDR3 has 13 amino acids. From germline, CDR1 is SGHRS and CDR2 YFSETQ. V lost 0 bases to trimming and J lost 5 bases, with 7 bases between them. CDR3: CASSLAGLDTQYF. CDR3 DNA: TGCGCCAGCAGCTTGGCGGGATTAGATACGCAGTATTTT. The full variable domain, completed using reference TRBV5-1 and TRBJ2-3, is KAGVTQTPRYLIKTRGQQVTLSCSPISGHRSVSWYQQTPGQGLQFLFEYFSETQRNKGNFPGRFSGRQFSNSRSEMNVSTLELGDSALYLCASSLAGLDTQYFGPGTRLTVL.

J is TRBJ1-6 and V is TRBV6-5; D perhaps matches TRBD1 (5 bases). The V gene's germline CDR1 is MNHEY and CDR2 SVGAGI. The germline V and J ends were trimmed by 8 bases and 7 bases, with 12 bases remaining between them. This CDR3 region has 13 residues. CDR3 amino acids: CASDTQENSPLHF. The CDR3 DNA reads as TGTGCCAGCGATACACAGGAGAATTCACCCCTCCACTTT.

The rearrangement joins TRBV18 to TRBJ1-6; TRBD1 might be the D (6 bases). There are 15 residues in the CDR3. Germline lookup yields CDR1 KGHSH and CDR2 LQKENI. Trimming took 2 bases from V and 6 from J, leaving 11 bases between them. The CDR3 sequence: CASSPGGLGNSPLHF. The CDR3 DNA is TGTGCCAGCTCACCAGGGGGCCTGGGTAATTCACCCCTCCACTTT.

The rearrangement joins TRBV13 to TRBJ2-5; 7 bases fit TRBD1. Germline values: CDR1 PRHDT, CDR2 FYEKMQ (reference sequence). V shed 4 bases, J shed 5 bases, and the junction held 4 bases outside the gene matches. The CDR3 loop spans 13 amino acids. In DNA form, the CDR3 reads TGTGCCAGCAGCTCGACAGGGCTCGAGACCCAGTACTTC. Encoded protein: CASSSTGLETQYF.